A single sample gave rise to the 25 T cell receptor beta chains below, sequenced in a study of breast tumors, draining lymph nodes, adjacent tissues. Breast cancer patients provided tissue from their axillary draining lymph nodes. In TCRdb, the multiplex PCR reads were re-called with MiXCR into one record per CDR3 protein. The repertoire includes about 230,000 distinct CDR3 sequences, 32% of them detected once, and around 1.5% sits in the top ten. Sequenced material: axillary lymph node tissue. Receptor source: a female donor with breast cancer. Some clones in this sample may be carry-over from other donors' samples.

As regards this clonotype: A much larger clone lies a single base off, so this may be a read error. This chain joins TRBV27 and TRBJ2-1, with TRBD2 identical over 9 bases. The length of the CDR3 is 15 residues. CDR1 and CDR2 (germline): MNHEY, SMNVEV (reference sequence). For the CDR3, the DNA is TGTGCCAGCAGCAAAGCGGGAGGAGGTTACAATGAGCGGTTCTTC. Amino acid sequence: CASSKAGGGYNERFF.

This clonotype has a single count. The chain carries TRBV3-2 and TRBJ2-1; the table names TRBD2, a call not compared with the DNA. TRBV3-2 is given as a pseudogene. The CDR3 is 17 amino acids. CDR3 bases: TGTGCCAGCAGCCTTCACGCCGGACTCCTAACCTTCAATGAGCAGTTCTTC. This gives the protein CASSLHAGLLTFNEQFF.

This clonotype was counted at least ten times. The CDR3 reads CSARDPGLSAWDEQFF. The CDR3 DNA follows: TGCAGTGCTAGAGATCCGGGACTCAGCGCCTGGGATGAGCAGTTCTTC. The chain joins TRBV20-1 to TRBJ2-1; the D gene is possibly TRBD2 (6 bases). The CDR3 extends over 16 amino acids. Germline V gene sequence: CDR1 DFQATT, CDR2 SNEGSKA (reference sequence). Trimming took 0 bases from V and 8 from J, leaving 20 bases between them.

This clonotype was recorded at least ten times. This sequence may be a read error, since a much larger clone differs from it by one base. V usage is TRBV20-1 and J usage is TRBJ2-5; D may be TRBD2 (6 bases). This CDR3 has 12 residues. The germline gives CDR1 DFQATT, CDR2 SNEGSKA (reference sequence). The CDR3 bases are TGCAGTGCCAGGACTACCCAAGAGACCCCGTACTTC. It translates to CSARTTQETPYF.

This clonotype was picked up many times. This rearrangement joins TRBV20-1 to TRBJ2-7; 13 nucleotides match TRBD2. V shed 5 bases and J 1 base; nucleotides not matched to a gene: 5. The CDR3 is made up of 15 amino acids. CDR1 is DFQATT and CDR2 is SNEGSKA in the germline V gene (reference sequence). This CDR3 is CSAGTSGTISYEQYF. CDR3 in DNA: TGCAGTGCTGGGACTAGCGGGACTATTTCCTACGAGCAGTACTTC.

This clonotype was counted between two and nine times. The J gene is TRBJ2-2, the V gene TRBV5-5; the match to TRBD2 covers 10 bases. Trimming at V came to 4 bases and at J to 4 bases, leaving 19 bases not matched to a gene. Germline V gene lookup returns CDR1 SGHKS and CDR2 YYEKEE (reference sequence). CDR3 length: 20 amino acids. The DNA for the CDR3 is TGTGCCAGCAGCCAACACGGCCCTTCCGGGACTAGCGATGGCACCGGGGAGCTGTTTTTT. Protein product: CASSQHGPSGTSDGTGELFF.

About this clonotype itself: No conserved phenylalanine or tryptophan ends this CDR3, so it is likely a read error. The CDR3 is CSTRGGTDTQYL. The CDR3 DNA reads TGCAGTACTAGAGGGGGCACAGATACGCAGTATCTT. V and J are TRBV20-1 and TRBJ2-3; D may match TRBD1 or TRBD2 (5 bases each). The CDR3 has 12 residues. Germline V gene sequence: CDR1 DFQATT, CDR2 SNEGSKA (reference sequence).

This clonotype was counted many times. The chain couples TRBV30 to TRBJ2-2; D is undetermined. The CDR3 is made up of 14 amino acids. Trimming stripped 3 bases from V and 3 bases from J, with 11 bases between. CDR1 is GTSNPN and CDR2 is SVGIG in the germline V gene (reference sequence). CDR3 DNA sequence: TGTGCCTGGAGGGGAACAGACCACACCGGGGAGCTGTTTTTT. This encodes CAWRGTDHTGELFF.

This rearrangement joins TRBV7-6 to TRBJ2-7; perhaps TRBD2 as D (5 bases). CDR1 SGHVS and CDR2 FNYEAQ come from the germline V gene. Trimming stripped 8 bases from V and 0 bases from J, with 17 bases between. The length of the CDR3 is 15 residues. CDR3 DNA: TGTGCCAGCGGCGCCGGGGAACTAGGCTCCTACGAGCAGTACTTC. Amino acid sequence: CASGAGELGSYEQYF.

There are many counts of this clonotype. J is TRBJ2-5 and V is TRBV7-2; D possibly uses TRBD1 or TRBD2 (5 bases each). V dropped 0 bases and J dropped 5 bases, with 10 bases sitting between them. The CDR3 covers 14 residues. Germline CDR1 reads SGHTA; CDR2 reads FQGNSA. The CDR3 coding sequence is TGTGCCAGCAGCTTAGCGAGGGGACGGGAGACCCAGTACTTC. This codes for CASSLARGRETQYF.

This clonotype was seen once. The chain is built from TRBV2 and TRBJ2-1; D not resolved. Germline CDR1 SNHLY, CDR2 FYNNEI. V lost 6 bases and J lost 5, with 8 bases in between. The CDR3 has 12 amino acids. The CDR3, as DNA: TGTGCCAGCAGGGTAGAAGACAATGAGCAGTTCTTC. Protein: CASRVEDNEQFF.

There are many counts of this clonotype. The genes are TRBV7-3 and TRBJ2-7, with a possible D match to TRBD2 (6 bases). The CDR3 sequence is 15 residues long. V was trimmed by 0 bases and J by 4 bases, leaving 13 bases between them. Germline CDR1 and CDR2: SGHTA and FQGTGA. The DNA for the CDR3 is TGTGCCAGCAGCTTAACCCCCGGGAGCAGGTACGAGCAGTACTTC. Amino acid sequence: CASSLTPGSRYEQYF.

The rearrangement joins TRBV10-3 to TRBJ1-5; D ambiguous. This CDR3 is 13 amino acids long. Germline values: CDR1 ENHRY, CDR2 SYGVKD. Trimming pared 4 bases from V and 4 bases from J, leaving 8 bases between. In DNA form, the CDR3 reads TGTGCCATCAGTGTGGGCCGGAATCAGCCCCAGCATTTT. Its protein product is CAISVGRNQPQHF.

This clonotype was seen ten or more times. V usage is TRBV6-1 and J usage is TRBJ2-7; weak D call: TRBD1 (5 bases). Germline assignment: CDR1 MNHNS and CDR2 SASEGT. The CDR3 extends over 13 amino acids. The V and J ends lost 2 bases and 6 bases respectively, with 11 bases between them. The CDR3 DNA follows: TGTGCCAGCAGTGAACTAAGGGGAATCGAGCAGTACTTC. Translation gives CASSELRGIEQYF.

This clonotype turned up a few times. V and J are TRBV5-4 and TRBJ1-1; D may be TRBD1 (6 bases). This CDR3 is built from 15 residues. Germline V lookup: CDR1 SGHNT, CDR2 YYREEE (reference sequence). Trimming stripped 4 bases from V and 0 bases from J, with 13 bases between. Here the CDR3 DNA reads TGTGCCAGCAGCCCCCGGACAGTTATGAACACTGAAGCTTTCTTT. Protein: CASSPRTVMNTEAFF.

This clonotype was picked up many times. The chain uses TRBV5-6 and TRBJ2-1; 8 bases agree with TRBD1. The CDR3 spans 15 residues. Losses at the gene ends were 4 bases for V and 6 bases for J; bases not matched to a gene: 9. Germline CDR1 SGHDT, CDR2 YYEEEE. Written as DNA, the CDR3 is TGTGCCAGCAGCATACGGACAGGGCGGTTCAATGAGCAGTTCTTC. The encoded protein is CASSIRTGRFNEQFF.

This rearrangement joins TRBV29-1 to TRBJ2-1; D is undetermined. Germline V CDR1 and CDR2: SQVTM, ANQGSEA. The CDR3 runs 15 residues. Trimming took 4 bases from V and 6 from J, leaving 19 bases between them. The CDR3 spells CSVVPLALSANEQFF. As DNA, the CDR3 is TGCAGCGTTGTTCCTCTGGCGTTATCTGCCAATGAGCAGTTCTTC.

This clonotype was detected ten times or more. J is TRBJ1-4 and V is TRBV12-3 or TRBV12-4; a possible D gene is TRBD1 (5 bases). This CDR3 contains 13 residues. With 0 bases removed from V and 7 bases from J, the gap between germline ends came to 6 bases. CDR3 nucleotides: TGTGCCAGCAGTTTAGCCGGGACTGAAAAACTGTTTTTT. Protein: CASSLAGTEKLFF.

Of note for this clonotype: A read error may account for a junction end that differs from germline. V and J are TRBV11-3 and TRBJ2-4; 12 bases fit TRBD2. Per germline, CDR1 SGHNT and CDR2 YENEEA. The CDR3 is 18 residues long. The CDR3 nucleotides are TGCGCCAGCAGCAGACTAGCGGGAGAGTCATCAGCCAAAAACATTCAGTACTTC. Protein sequence: CASSRLAGESSAKNIQYF. The whole variable domain, remainder taken from reference TRBV11-3 and TRBJ2-4, is EAGVVQSPRYKIIEKKQPVAFWCNPISGHNTLYWYLQNLGQGPELLIRYENEEAVDDSQLPKDRFSAERLKGVDSTLKIQPAELGDSAVYLCASSRLAGESSAKNIQYFGAGTRLSVL.

This clonotype was counted at least ten times. This chain joins TRBV7-2 and TRBJ2-7; D assignment may be TRBD1 or TRBD2 (7 bases each). The CDR3 has 14 amino acids. V lost 4 bases to trimming and J lost 6 bases, with 16 bases between them. CDR1 and CDR2 (germline): SGHTA, FQGNSA. The CDR3 region has the DNA TGTGCCAGCAGCTCAAGATCAGGGGGGGGCGAGCAGTACTTC. It is translated as CASSSRSGGGEQYF.

This clonotype has a count of ten or more. V gene TRBV27 combines with J gene TRBJ2-3; a weak D match, TRBD1 (6 bases). There are 16 residues in the CDR3. From germline, CDR1 is MNHEY and CDR2 SMNVEV (reference sequence). Between the trimmed V and J ends, which lost 2 bases and 5 bases, there was a span of 17 bases. The CDR3 coding sequence is TGTGCCAGCAGTTTAGGTCTACAGGGTTTGGGAGATACGCAGTATTTT. It translates to CASSLGLQGLGDTQYF.

J is TRBJ2-2 and V is TRBV7-6; D remains ambiguous. This CDR3 comprises 12 residues. CDR1 and CDR2 from the germline V gene are SGHVS and FNYEAQ. The V and J ends lost 5 bases and 6 bases respectively, with 7 bases between them. CDR3 coding DNA: TGTGCCAGCAGCCCCGACTCCGGGGAGCTGTTTTTT. Residues: CASSPDSGELFF.

This clonotype was seen more than once but under ten times. The chain recombines TRBV5-4 with TRBJ1-5, with no clear D. Per germline, CDR1 SGHNT and CDR2 YYREEE (reference sequence). Trimming removed 2 bases from V and 8 bases from J, with 11 bases in between. The CDR3 contains 13 residues. CDR3 amino acids: CASSLTPAEPQHF. As DNA, the CDR3 is TGTGCCAGCAGCTTAACGCCGGCCGAGCCCCAGCATTTT.

In its sample, this clonotype was seen a few times. The V call is TRBV28, the J call TRBJ1-3, with D unresolved. This CDR3 contains 15 residues. Trimming took off 5 bases at V and 2 bases at J, with 13 bases between the two ends. Germline CDR1 and CDR2: MDHEN and SYDVKM. The CDR3 spells CASSQYMVAGNTIYF. In DNA, the CDR3 is TGTGCCAGCAGTCAATATATGGTAGCTGGAAACACCATATATTTT.

In its sample, this clonotype was seen many times. The chain links TRBV11-3 to TRBJ2-5; D remains unclear. There are 12 residues in the CDR3. Trimming left V 1 base short and J 5 bases short, with 5 bases between. The germline CDR1 and CDR2 sequences are SGHNT and YENEEA. CDR3 in amino acids: CASSLGLETQYF. CDR3 in DNA: TGTGCCAGCAGCTTAGGGTTGGAGACCCAGTACTTC.